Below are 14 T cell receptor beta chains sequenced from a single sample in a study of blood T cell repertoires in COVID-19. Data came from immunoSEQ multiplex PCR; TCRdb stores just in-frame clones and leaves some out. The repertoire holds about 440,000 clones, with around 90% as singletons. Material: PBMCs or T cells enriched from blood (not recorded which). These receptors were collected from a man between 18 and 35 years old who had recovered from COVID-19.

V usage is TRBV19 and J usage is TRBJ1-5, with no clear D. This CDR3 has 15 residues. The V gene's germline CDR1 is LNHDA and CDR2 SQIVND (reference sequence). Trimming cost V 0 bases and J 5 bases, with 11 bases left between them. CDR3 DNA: TGTGCCAGTAGTATAGATGACGGGTCGTATCAGCCCCAGCATTTT. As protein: CASSIDDGSYQPQHF.

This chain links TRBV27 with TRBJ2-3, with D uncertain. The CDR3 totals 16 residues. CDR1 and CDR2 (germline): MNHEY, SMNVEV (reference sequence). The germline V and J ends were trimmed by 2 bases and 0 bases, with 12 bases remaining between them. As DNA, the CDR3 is TGTGCCAGCAGTTTAAGCCCAAACCCTAGCACAGATACGCAGTATTTT. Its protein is CASSLSPNPSTDTQYF.

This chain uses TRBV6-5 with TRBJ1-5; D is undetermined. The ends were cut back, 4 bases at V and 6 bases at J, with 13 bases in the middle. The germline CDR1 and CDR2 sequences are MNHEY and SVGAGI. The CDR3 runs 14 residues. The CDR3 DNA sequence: TGTGCCAGCAGTTTCCGACGGGAAGGTCAGCCCCAGCATTTT. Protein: CASSFRREGQPQHF.

The chain's CDR3 is CASSARGGSGGYTF. DNA of the CDR3: TGTGCCAGCAGCGCCCGCGGGGGCTCTGGTGGCTACACCTTC. This chain links TRBV13 with TRBJ1-2; D might be TRBD1 (6 bases). Trimming pared 5 bases from V and 7 bases from J, leaving 17 bases between. Germline V CDR1 and CDR2: PRHDT, FYEKMQ (reference sequence). The CDR3 length is 14 residues.

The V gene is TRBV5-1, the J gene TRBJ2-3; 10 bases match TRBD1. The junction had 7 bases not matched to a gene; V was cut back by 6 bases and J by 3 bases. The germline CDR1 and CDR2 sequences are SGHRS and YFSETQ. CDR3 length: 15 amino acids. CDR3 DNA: TGCGCCAGCACCCAGGACAGGGGGGGAACAGATACGCAGTATTTT. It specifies CASTQDRGGTDTQYF.

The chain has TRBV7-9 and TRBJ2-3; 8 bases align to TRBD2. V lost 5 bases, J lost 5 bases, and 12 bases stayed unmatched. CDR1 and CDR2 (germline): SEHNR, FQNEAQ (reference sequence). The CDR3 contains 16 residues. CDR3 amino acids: CASSSYREGRGDTQYF. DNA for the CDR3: TGTGCCAGCAGCAGTTACCGGGAGGGCCGAGGAGATACGCAGTATTTT. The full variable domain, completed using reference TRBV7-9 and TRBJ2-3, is DTGVSQNPRHKITKRGQNVTFRCDPISEHNRLYWYRQTLGQGPEFLTYFQNEAQLEKSRLLSDRFSAERPKGSFSTLEIQRTEQGDSAMYLCASSSYREGRGDTQYFGPGTRLTVL.

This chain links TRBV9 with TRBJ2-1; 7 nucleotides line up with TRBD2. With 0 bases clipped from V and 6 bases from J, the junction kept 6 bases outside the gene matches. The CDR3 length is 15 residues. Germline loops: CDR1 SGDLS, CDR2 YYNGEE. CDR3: CASSVVASGPNEQFF. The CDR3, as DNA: TGTGCCAGCAGCGTAGTGGCTAGCGGACCCAATGAGCAGTTCTTC.

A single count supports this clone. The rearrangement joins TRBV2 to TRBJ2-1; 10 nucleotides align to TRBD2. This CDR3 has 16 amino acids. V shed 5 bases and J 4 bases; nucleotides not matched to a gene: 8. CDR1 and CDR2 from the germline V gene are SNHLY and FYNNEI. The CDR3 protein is CASSNEAGGPYNEQFF. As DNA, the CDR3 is TGTGCCAGCAGTAATGAAGCGGGAGGGCCTTACAATGAGCAGTTCTTC.

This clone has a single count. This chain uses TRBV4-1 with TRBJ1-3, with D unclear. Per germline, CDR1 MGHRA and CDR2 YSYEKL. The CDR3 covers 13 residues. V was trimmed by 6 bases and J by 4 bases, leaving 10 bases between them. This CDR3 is CASREGAGNTIYF. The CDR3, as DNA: TGCGCCAGCAGGGAGGGTGCCGGAAACACCATATATTTT.

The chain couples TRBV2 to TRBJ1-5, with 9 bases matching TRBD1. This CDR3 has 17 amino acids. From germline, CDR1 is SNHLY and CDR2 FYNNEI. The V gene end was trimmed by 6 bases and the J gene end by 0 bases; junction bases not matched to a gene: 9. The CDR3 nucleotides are TGTGCCAGCAGGCGGGACAGGGCTACTAATAGCAATCAGCCCCAGCATTTT. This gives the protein CASRRDRATNSNQPQHF.

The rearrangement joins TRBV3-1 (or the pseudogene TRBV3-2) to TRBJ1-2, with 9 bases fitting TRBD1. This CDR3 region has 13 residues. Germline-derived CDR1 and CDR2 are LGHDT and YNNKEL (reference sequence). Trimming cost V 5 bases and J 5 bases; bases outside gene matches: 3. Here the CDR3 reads CASSGTGQYGYTF. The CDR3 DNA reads TGTGCCAGCAGCGGGACAGGGCAGTATGGCTACACCTTC.

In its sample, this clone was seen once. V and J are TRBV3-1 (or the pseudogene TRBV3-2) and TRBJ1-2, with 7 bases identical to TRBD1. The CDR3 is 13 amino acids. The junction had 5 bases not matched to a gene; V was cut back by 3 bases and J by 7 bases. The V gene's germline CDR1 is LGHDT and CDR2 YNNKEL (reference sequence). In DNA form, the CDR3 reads TGTGCCAGCAGCCATCCCCACAGGGGTGGCTACACCTTC. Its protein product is CASSHPHRGGYTF.

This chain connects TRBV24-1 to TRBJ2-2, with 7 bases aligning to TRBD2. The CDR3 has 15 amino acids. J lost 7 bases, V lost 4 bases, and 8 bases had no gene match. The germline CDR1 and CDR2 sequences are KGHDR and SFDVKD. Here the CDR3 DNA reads TGTGCCACCAGTGACCCCCAGCGCGGGAGCGGGGAGCTGTTTTTT. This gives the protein CATSDPQRGSGELFF.

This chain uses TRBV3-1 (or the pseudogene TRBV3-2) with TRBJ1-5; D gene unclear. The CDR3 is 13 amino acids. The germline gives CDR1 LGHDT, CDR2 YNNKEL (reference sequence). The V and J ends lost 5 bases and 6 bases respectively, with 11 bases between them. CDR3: CASSVWEGQPQHF. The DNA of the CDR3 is TGTGCCAGCAGCGTTTGGGAGGGTCAGCCCCAGCATTTT.